These 28 T cell receptor beta chains share one sample of origin, sequenced in a study of cytomegalovirus exposure and HLA in healthy donors. This table comes from immunoSEQ multiplex PCR, and its TCRdb copy is limited to in-frame clones, with some not included. The data show 71,000 or so clones, with approximately 94% seen just once and 3.3% held by the top ten. The sample taken for sequencing was PBMCs. The receptor set was obtained from a woman aged 18-29 years in good health and CMV-seropositive.

This clone was detected once. CDR3 loop: CASSRSRGPGAAFF. The CDR3 coding sequence is TGTGCCAGCAGCCGTTCAAGGGGGCCTGGTGCAGCTTTCTTT. The rearrangement joins TRBV14 to TRBJ1-1; TRBD1 matches 7 bases. The CDR3 runs to 14 residues. Trimming took 4 bases from V and 10 from J; bases not matched to a gene: 12. Per germline, CDR1 SGHDN and CDR2 FVKESK. Complete variable domain (other parts from reference TRBV14 and TRBJ1-1): EAGVTQFPSHSVIEKGQTVTLRCDPISGHDNLYWYRRVMGKEIKFLLHFVKESKQDESGMPNNRFLAERTGGTYSTLKVQPAELEDSGVYFCASSRSRGPGAAFFGQGTRLTVV.

The V call is TRBV6-1, the J call TRBJ2-7; 7 bases are a match to TRBD1. CDR1 MNHNS and CDR2 SASEGT come from the germline V gene. The J segment lost 3 bases and the V segment lost 1 base, leaving 6 bases of the junction unmatched. The CDR3 has 15 residues. CDR3 in amino acids: CASSEGWGQIYEQYF. CDR3 coding DNA: TGTGCCAGCAGTGAAGGTTGGGGACAGATCTACGAGCAGTACTTC.

The rearrangement uses TRBV28 and TRBJ2-7; tentatively, D is TRBD1 (7 bases). The V gene lost 3 bases and the J gene lost 2 bases, with 11 bases spanning the gap. The CDR3 is made up of 14 amino acids. Germline loops: CDR1 MDHEN, CDR2 SYDVKM. In DNA, the CDR3 is TGTGCCAGCAGTTTTGGCAGGGGGGCCTACGAGCAGTACTTC. Translating it yields CASSFGRGAYEQYF.

The DNA for the CDR3 is TGTGCCTCGAGACACCCCTTAAACTATGGCTACACCTTC. Protein: CASRHPLNYGYTF. The chain recombines TRBV28 with TRBJ1-2; no firm D call. Trimming removed 11 bases from V and 2 bases from J, with 15 bases in between. CDR1 is MDHEN and CDR2 is SYDVKM in the germline V gene. This CDR3 comprises 13 residues.

CDR3 bases: TGTGCCAGCAGAGAGACAGGGTTAAGCAATCAGCCCCAGCATTTT. Translated: CASRETGLSNQPQHF. V is TRBV28 and J is TRBJ1-5, with 7 bases matching TRBD1. The CDR3 has 15 amino acids. CDR1 is MDHEN, CDR2 SYDVKM, per germline. After removal of 6 bases from V and 1 base from J, the junction contained 6 bases not matched to a gene.

The chain combines TRBV27 with TRBJ1-1, with D unresolved. In germline, CDR1 is MNHEY, CDR2 SMNVEV (reference sequence). V shed 0 bases and J shed 5 bases, with 7 bases lying between them. The CDR3 loop spans 13 amino acids. CDR3 sequence reads: CASSLSGGTEAFF. The CDR3 DNA follows: TGTGCCAGCAGTTTATCCGGAGGGACTGAAGCTTTCTTT.

In its sample, this clone was seen a few times. This chain joins TRBV19 and TRBJ2-7, with 9 bases aligning to TRBD1. Germline V gene data show CDR1 as LNHDA and CDR2 as SQIVND (reference sequence). The V segment lost 9 bases and the J segment 3 bases; nucleotides outside the gene matches: 6. The CDR3 has 13 residues. The CDR3 DNA reads TGTGCCAGCCAAGAGGGACAGGGCTACGAGCAGTACTTC. This codes for CASQEGQGYEQYF.

This chain uses TRBV28 with TRBJ1-1; the match to TRBD1 covers 9 bases. Per the germline V gene, CDR1 is MDHEN and CDR2 is SYDVKM. This CDR3 is built from 16 residues. V was clipped by 6 bases and J by 0 bases; unmatched bases: 8. This CDR3 reads CASSSQGAGMNTEAFF. CDR3 DNA: TGTGCCAGCAGCTCACAGGGGGCGGGGATGAACACTGAAGCTTTCTTT.

This chain uses TRBV7-2 with TRBJ2-3, with D possibly matching TRBD2 (5 bases). The CDR3 covers 15 residues. Trimming stripped 2 bases from V and 0 bases from J, with 9 bases between. The germline gives CDR1 SGHTA, CDR2 FQGNSA. CDR3 nucleotide sequence: TGTGCCAGCAGCTTAAAGGCGGGCAGCACAGATACGCAGTATTTT. Amino acids: CASSLKAGSTDTQYF. The full variable domain, its missing parts supplied by reference TRBV7-2 and TRBJ2-3, is GAGVSQSPSNKVTEKGKDVELRCDPISGHTALYWYRQSLGQGLEFLIYFQGNSAPDKSGLPSDRFSAERTGGSVSTLTIQRTQQEDSAVYLCASSLKAGSTDTQYFGPGTRLTVL.

The rearrangement uses TRBV30 and TRBJ1-3, with D possibly being TRBD1 (5 bases). The CDR3 runs 12 residues. Between the trimmed V and J ends, which lost 1 base and 5 bases, there was a span of 6 bases. The germline V gene has CDR1 GTSNPN and CDR2 SVGIG (reference sequence). CDR3 residues: CAWSAGRNTIYF. The DNA for the CDR3 is TGTGCCTGGAGTGCAGGGAGAAACACCATATATTTT.

This sequence joins TRBV5-1 and TRBJ2-7; 11 nucleotides line up with TRBD2. This CDR3 spans 15 amino acids. The V gene's germline CDR1 is SGHRS and CDR2 YFSETQ. V shed 0 bases, J shed 4 bases, and the junction held 3 bases outside the gene matches. The CDR3 nucleotides are TGCGCCAGCAGCTTGGGGACTAGCGGGTGGTACGAGCAGTACTTC. Its protein is CASSLGTSGWYEQYF.

The rearrangement joins TRBV5-1 to TRBJ2-5; D call uncertain. This CDR3 comprises 15 residues. Deletions cut 1 base from V and 3 bases from J, with 13 bases between. The germline gives CDR1 SGHRS, CDR2 YFSETQ. DNA for the CDR3: TGCGCCAGCAGCTTGCCGGTCAAAGGAGAAGAGACCCAGTACTTC. It translates to CASSLPVKGEETQYF. Filled out from reference TRBV5-1 and TRBJ2-5, the complete variable domain reads KAGVTQTPRYLIKTRGQQVTLSCSPISGHRSVSWYQQTPGQGLQFLFEYFSETQRNKGNFPGRFSGRQFSNSRSEMNVSTLELGDSALYLCASSLPVKGEETQYFGPGTRLLVL.

The rearrangement uses TRBV11-2 and TRBJ2-3; 7 nucleotides line up with TRBD1. Losses at the gene ends were 2 bases for V and 2 bases for J; bases not matched to a gene: 10. Germline V gives CDR1 SGHAT, CDR2 FQNNGV. The CDR3 spans 17 residues. The CDR3 loop reads CASSLTTGTDYTDTQYF. DNA for the CDR3: TGTGCCAGCAGCTTAACCACCGGGACAGATTACACAGATACGCAGTATTTT.

The V call is TRBV7-2, the J call TRBJ1-4; tentatively, D is TRBD1 (5 bases). The CDR3 extends over 13 amino acids. CDR1 is SGHTA, CDR2 FQGNSA, per germline. The V and J ends lost 4 bases and 12 bases respectively, with 15 bases between them. The CDR3 nucleotides are TGTGCCAGCAGCTGGTTGGGGCCTGGGGAACTGTTTTTT. Protein sequence: CASSWLGPGELFF.

This clone has a single count. The chain uses TRBV18 and TRBJ1-4, with 7 bases that match TRBD1. V lost 3 bases, J lost 8 bases, and 6 bases stayed unmatched. Germline CDR1 reads KGHSH; CDR2 reads LQKENI. CDR3 length equals 14 residues. CDR3: CASSPTGTTEKLFF. CDR3 nucleotide sequence: TGTGCCAGCTCACCGACAGGGACGACGGAAAAACTGTTTTTT.

This chain connects TRBV28 to TRBJ1-6; no definite D call. This CDR3 has 13 residues. Germline V gene lookup returns CDR1 MDHEN and CDR2 SYDVKM. V was shortened by 5 bases and J by 6 bases, with 8 bases between the two germline ends. The CDR3 is CASSRELNSPLHF. In DNA form, the CDR3 reads TGTGCCAGCAGTCGGGAGCTTAATTCACCCCTCCACTTT.

The genes are TRBV28 and TRBJ1-4; D is possibly TRBD1 (5 bases). The CDR3 has 15 residues. Germline lookup yields CDR1 MDHEN and CDR2 SYDVKM. Trimming cost V 4 bases and J 6 bases, with 15 bases left between them. The CDR3 coding sequence is TGTGCCAGCAGTTCGGGGGGGGGAAATGATGAAAAACTGTTTTTT. Protein sequence: CASSSGGGNDEKLFF.

The V gene is TRBV19, the J gene TRBJ2-7, with D uncertain. CDR1 is LNHDA, CDR2 SQIVND, per germline (reference sequence). This CDR3 contains 15 residues. Trimming removed 10 bases at V and 0 bases at J, with 19 bases between. CDR3 protein: CATSDARYGSYEQYF. CDR3 DNA sequence: TGTGCCACCTCCGACGCGAGGTACGGCTCCTACGAGCAGTACTTC.

This chain connects TRBV9 to TRBJ2-1; perhaps TRBD2 as D (5 bases). This CDR3 has 16 residues. V dropped 0 bases and J dropped 1 base, with 11 bases sitting between them. Germline lookup yields CDR1 SGDLS and CDR2 YYNGEE. In DNA, the CDR3 is TGTGCCAGCAGCGTAGGGTCGGGAAGGTCCTACAATGAGCAGTTCTTC. This encodes CASSVGSGRSYNEQFF.

V is TRBV30 and J is TRBJ1-2; maybe TRBD1 (5 bases). The CDR3 loop spans 14 amino acids. V lost 5 bases and J lost 5, with 18 bases in between. Germline CDR1 GTSNPN, CDR2 SVGIG (reference sequence). CDR3 sequence reads: CAWDSRGSRYGYTF. CDR3 coding DNA: TGTGCCTGGGACAGTCGGGGGAGCCGATATGGCTACACCTTC.

The genes are TRBV19 and TRBJ1-5, with D perhaps TRBD1 (6 bases). The germline V and J ends were trimmed by 7 bases and 0 bases, with 13 bases remaining between them. This CDR3 contains 15 residues. Germline lookup yields CDR1 LNHDA and CDR2 SQIVND (reference sequence). DNA for the CDR3: TGTGCCAGTACCCTTGGACAGAATAGCAATCAGCCCCAGCATTTT. Translation: CASTLGQNSNQPQHF.

This chain joins TRBV2 and TRBJ2-6; TRBD1 is a possible D gene (5 bases). V gave up 8 bases and J gave up 11 bases, with 13 bases separating them. Germline V CDR1 and CDR2: SNHLY, FYNNEI. The CDR3 contains 12 residues. The CDR3 nucleotides are TGTGCCAGCTTGTCAGGGTTGTACGTCCTGACTTTC. It codes for CASLSGLYVLTF.

This chain uses TRBV7-2 with TRBJ2-2; D unclear. CDR1 SGHTA and CDR2 FQGNSA come from the germline V gene. V lost 0 bases to trimming and J lost 4 bases, with 6 bases between them. The CDR3 is 14 amino acids. The CDR3 nucleotides read TGTGCCAGCAGCTTAGCCCGGTTCACCGGGGAGCTGTTTTTT. This sequence encodes CASSLARFTGELFF.

This chain joins TRBV18 and TRBJ1-1, with 7 bases lining up with TRBD1. CDR3 length equals 15 residues. The trim removed 3 bases at V and 1 base at J, leaving 5 bases unmatched. The germline gives CDR1 KGHSH, CDR2 LQKENI. DNA of the CDR3: TGTGCCAGCTCACCGACAGGGCAAGGGAACACTGAAGCTTTCTTT. Translating gives CASSPTGQGNTEAFF.

The rearrangement links TRBV28 to TRBJ2-7; D possibly corresponds to TRBD2 (6 bases). V lost 4 bases, J lost 0 bases, and 19 bases lay in between. The CDR3 consists of 17 residues. The germline V gene encodes CDR1 MDHEN and CDR2 SYDVKM. The DNA of the CDR3 is TGTGCCAGCAGTTGGGCCGGTGTTGGGGGGTCCTCCTACGAGCAGTACTTC. Its translation: CASSWAGVGGSSYEQYF.

This chain uses TRBV21-1 with TRBJ2-2; TRBD1, the table's D call, was not compared with the DNA. TRBV21-1 constitutes a pseudogene. The length of the CDR3 is 14 residues. DNA of the CDR3: TGTGCCAGCAATGGCAGGGCGGTCACCGGGGAGCTGTTTTTT. It specifies CASNGRAVTGELFF.

The V call is TRBV6-9, the J call TRBJ1-4; D may be TRBD1 (5 bases). The ends were cut back, 10 bases at V and 8 bases at J, with 17 bases in the middle. The CDR3 spans 13 residues. Germline lookup yields CDR1 MNHGY and CDR2 SVAAGI. CDR3 coding DNA: TGTGCCACGCACAGGTATCATAAAGAAAAACTGTTTTTT. Amino acids: CATHRYHKEKLFF.

CDR3 loop: CASSQSKGETYEQYF. The CDR3 DNA sequence: TGCGCCAGCAGTCAATCGAAGGGAGAGACCTACGAGCAGTACTTC. The V gene is TRBV23-1, the J gene TRBJ2-7; maybe TRBD2 (5 bases). TRBV23-1 is classed as an ORF, of uncertain function. The CDR3 covers 15 residues. V gave up 0 bases and J gave up 2 bases, with 11 bases separating them.